The next 17 T cell receptor beta chains were all read from a single sample in a study of T cell responses to AZD1222 COVID-19 vaccine. Data came from immunoSEQ multiplex PCR; TCRdb stores just in-frame clones and leaves some out. Counted here are 100,000 to 150,000 clones, around 89% occurring once; the ten biggest clones make up about 4.2%. Sequenced here: peripheral blood, sampled on day 0 of AZD1222 vaccination. These receptors originate from an adult in good health.

This clone appeared a single time. This sequence joins TRBV7-9 and TRBJ1-5; possible D gene TRBD1, 5 bases. There are 15 residues in the CDR3. With 1 base removed from V and 7 bases from J, the gap between germline ends came to 14 bases. CDR1 is SEHNR and CDR2 is FQNEAQ in the germline V gene (reference sequence). The CDR3 DNA is TGTGCCAGCAGCTTAGGAGTAGGGGACGGGCAGCCCCAGCATTTT. Residues: CASSLGVGDGQPQHF. The entire variable domain, with the rest obtained from reference TRBV7-9 and TRBJ1-5, is as follows: DTGVSQNPRHKITKRGQNVTFRCDPISEHNRLYWYRQTLGQGPEFLTYFQNEAQLEKSRLLSDRFSAERPKGSFSTLEIQRTEQGDSAMYLCASSLGVGDGQPQHFGDGTRLSIL.

V gene TRBV5-6 combines with J gene TRBJ2-6; 7 bases map to TRBD1. The ends lost 5 bases at V and 2 bases at J; junction bases unmatched: 1. The CDR3 is made up of 14 amino acids. Germline assignment: CDR1 SGHDT and CDR2 YYEEEE. CDR3 residues: CASRGTAGANVLTF. The CDR3 coding sequence is TGTGCCAGCAGGGGGACAGCTGGGGCCAACGTCCTGACTTTC.

The chain uses TRBV9 and TRBJ1-1, with 10 bases aligning to TRBD1. V trimming: 0 bases; J trimming: 6 bases; junction bases outside the gene matches: 5. The CDR3 is made up of 15 amino acids. Germline CDR1 and CDR2: SGDLS and YYNGEE. The CDR3 sequence: CASSVGQGAKAEAFF. The DNA for the CDR3 is TGTGCCAGCAGCGTAGGACAGGGGGCGAAGGCTGAAGCTTTCTTT.

The J gene is TRBJ1-1, the V gene TRBV7-9; the match to TRBD1 covers 7 bases. V shed 6 bases, J shed 4 bases, and the junction held 5 bases outside the gene matches. There are 13 residues in the CDR3. The V gene's germline CDR1 is SEHNR and CDR2 FQNEAQ (reference sequence). The DNA for the CDR3 is TGTGCCAGCAGTCACCCAGGGGGCACTGAAGCTTTCTTT. Its translation: CASSHPGGTEAFF.

This clone was detected only a few times. V and J are TRBV20-1 and TRBJ1-5, with D perhaps TRBD1 (5 bases). Trimming removed 3 bases at V and 7 bases at J, with 7 bases between. Germline V lookup: CDR1 DFQATT, CDR2 SNEGSKA (reference sequence). The CDR3 covers 11 residues. In nucleotides, the CDR3 is TGCAGTGCTAGTCGGGGGCAGCCCCAGCATTTT. Its translation: CSASRGQPQHF.

The rearrangement links TRBV7-9 to TRBJ2-3; TRBD2 aligns across 9 bases. The CDR3 consists of 15 residues. From germline, CDR1 is SEHNR and CDR2 FQNEAQ (reference sequence). Germline trimming cut 5 bases from V and 1 base from J; bases unmatched to any gene: 4. The DNA for the CDR3 is TGTGCCAGCAGCCGAAAGCGGGAGGGCACAGATACGCAGTATTTT. Residues: CASSRKREGTDTQYF.

The chain combines TRBV4-3 with TRBJ1-4; no clear D gene. The V gene's germline CDR1 is LGHNA and CDR2 YSLEER. The length of the CDR3 is 14 residues. Trimming shortened V by 0 bases and J by 13 bases, and 15 bases separated the two germline ends. The CDR3 DNA reads TGCGCCAGCAGCCAAGATCGGGTCGACGAAGGACTGTTTTTT. Residues: CASSQDRVDEGLFF.

The V gene is TRBV30, the J gene TRBJ2-2; D is perhaps TRBD1 or TRBD2 (5 bases each). CDR1 is GTSNPN and CDR2 is SVGIG in the germline V gene (reference sequence). The CDR3 consists of 16 residues. Trimming shortened V by 5 bases and J by 6 bases, and 22 bases separated the two germline ends. Written as DNA, the CDR3 is TGTGCCTGGCGAGGCCCGGGACCCGAAGGGGCCGGGGAGCTGTTTTTT. Protein: CAWRGPGPEGAGELFF. Looking up the rest from reference TRBV30 and TRBJ2-2 gives the full variable domain: SQTIHQWPATLVQPVGSPLSLECTVEGTSNPNLYWYRQAAGRGLQLLFYSVGIGQISSEVPQNLSASRPQDRQFILSSKKLLLSDSGFYLCAWRGPGPEGAGELFFGEGSRLTVL.

The chain links TRBV4-3 to TRBJ2-2, with a possible D match to TRBD2 (6 bases). The CDR3 runs to 11 residues. V shed 6 bases and J shed 7 bases, with 6 bases lying between them. Germline lookup yields CDR1 LGHNA and CDR2 YSLEER. For the CDR3, the DNA is TGCGCCAGCAGGGGGGGCGGGGAGCTGTTTTTT. Its protein is CASRGGGELFF.

This sequence joins TRBV10-3 and TRBJ2-3; possibly TRBD2 for D (7 bases). CDR1 is ENHRY, CDR2 SYGVKD, per germline. This CDR3 has 17 residues. With 0 bases removed from V and 0 bases from J, the gap between germline ends came to 13 bases. The CDR3 DNA follows: TGTGCCATCAGTGAGTCGTGGGGGGGGCTTAGCACAGATACGCAGTATTTT. Translation: CAISESWGGLSTDTQYF.

The chain has TRBV9 and TRBJ1-4, with D tentatively TRBD1 (6 bases). CDR1 and CDR2 from the germline V gene are SGDLS and YYNGEE. The CDR3 consists of 15 residues. V lost 0 bases and J 6 bases, leaving 12 bases between the germline ends. The CDR3 spells CASSVGGSGDEKLFF. DNA of the CDR3: TGTGCCAGCAGCGTAGGGGGGTCAGGGGATGAAAAACTGTTTTTT.

This rearrangement joins TRBV24-1 to TRBJ1-2, with a tentative D call TRBD1 (5 bases). The germline V gene encodes CDR1 KGHDR and CDR2 SFDVKD. Between the trimmed V and J ends, which lost 1 base and 3 bases, there was a span of 11 bases. The CDR3 runs to 15 residues. This chain's CDR3 is CATSDLWGSDYGYTF. In nucleotides, the CDR3 is TGTGCCACCAGTGATTTATGGGGCTCCGACTATGGCTACACCTTC.

This clone was found once. The J gene is TRBJ2-2, the V gene TRBV5-1; weak D call: TRBD1 (6 bases). Germline assignment: CDR1 SGHRS and CDR2 YFSETQ. The CDR3 runs to 15 residues. V lost 2 bases to trimming and J lost 4 bases, with 12 bases between them. The CDR3 DNA follows: TGCGCCAGCAGCTTCCTCGGGACACCCACCGGGGAGCTGTTTTTT. It yields the protein CASSFLGTPTGELFF.

The chain combines TRBV13 with TRBJ2-7; D possibly uses TRBD1 or TRBD2 (6 bases each). This CDR3 comprises 13 residues. The V end was cut by 5 bases, the J end by 9 bases, with 17 bases between. The V gene's germline CDR1 is PRHDT and CDR2 FYEKMQ (reference sequence). CDR3 protein: CASSPGGGWGQYF. As DNA, the CDR3 is TGTGCCAGCAGCCCCGGAGGGGGGTGGGGGCAGTACTTC.

The chain employs TRBV12-5 and TRBJ2-5; either TRBD1 or TRBD2 may fit D (6 bases each). This CDR3 comprises 14 residues. Deletions cut 2 bases from V and 5 bases from J, with 12 bases between. The germline V gene encodes CDR1 LGHNT and CDR2 FRNRAP. The CDR3: CASGLKGGDETQYF. The CDR3 region has the DNA TGTGCTAGTGGTTTGAAGGGGGGCGACGAGACCCAGTACTTC.

The chain links TRBV21-1 to TRBJ1-5; the table's D call, TRBD1, has no DNA check behind it. TRBV21-1 is a pseudogene segment. This CDR3 comprises 18 residues. CDR3 residues: CASSKRLVQGYSNQPQHF. The CDR3 DNA reads TGTGCCAGCAGCAAACGGCTGGTTCAGGGCTATAGCAATCAGCCCCAGCATTTT.

The rearrangement uses TRBV27 and TRBJ2-4; 9 bases align to TRBD1. The CDR3 is made up of 16 amino acids. Germline-derived CDR1 and CDR2 are MNHEY and SMNVEV (reference sequence). V shed 6 bases, J shed 0 bases, and the junction held 6 bases outside the gene matches. Here the CDR3 reads CASRRTGGAAKNIQYF. In DNA, the CDR3 is TGTGCCAGCAGACGTACAGGGGGCGCAGCCAAAAACATTCAGTACTTC.